A selection of T cell receptor beta chains follows, all from one sample in a study of post-analysis software for immune sequencing data. One entry per CDR3 protein, called by TCRdb with MiXCR from the PCR reads. The repertoire holds more than 500,000 distinct CDR3 sequences, with less than 40% as singletons. The specimen sequenced was blood. The receptors derive from a girl under 18 with multiple sclerosis. The CDR3 runs from the conserved cysteine through the conserved F or W. Fields, in order: CDR3 protein, CDR3 DNA, clone size, J gene, D gene, V gene. D genes are given only for firm matches. A row's size may be missing; if present it is once, few, many or a size class.

CDR3: CASNNDRGPYNEQFF; DNA: TGTGCCAGCAACAATGACAGGGGCCCTTACAATGAGCAGTTCTTC; size: few; J: TRBJ2-1; D: TRBD1; V: TRBV19
CDR3: CASRDDRGYGYTF; DNA: TGTGCCAGCAGGGACGACAGGGGCTATGGCTACACCTTC; size: few; J: TRBJ1-2; D: TRBD1; V: TRBV28
CDR3: CASGGGQGYEQYF; DNA: TGTGCCAGCGGAGGGGGACAGGGATACGAGCAGTACTTC; size: few; J: TRBJ2-7; D: TRBD1; V: TRBV9
CDR3: CASSPRGGGSSYEQYF; DNA: TGCGCCAGCAGCCCTCGCGGGGGGGGGAGCTCCTACGAGCAGTACTTC; size: -; J: TRBJ2-7; D: TRBD2; V: TRBV4-1
CDR3: CATQDRFHEQYF; DNA: TGTGCCACCCAGGACAGGTTTCACGAGCAGTACTTC; size: few; J: TRBJ2-7; D: TRBD1; V: TRBV24-1
CDR3: CASSKGLGESTDTQYF; DNA: TGTGCCAGTAGCAAGGGTCTAGGGGAGAGCACAGATACGCAGTATTTT; size: -; J: TRBJ2-3; D: -; V: TRBV6-1
CDR3: CASSPSATGELFF; DNA: TGTGCCAGCTCACCATCTGCCACCGGGGAGCTGTTTTTT; size: -; J: TRBJ2-2; D: -; V: TRBV18
CDR3: CASSRDEKLFF; DNA: TGTGCCAGCAGCCGGGACGAAAAACTGTTTTTT; size: -; J: TRBJ1-4; D: -; V: TRBV14
CDR3: CASSQGLAGGRNTGELFF; DNA: TGTGCCAGCAGCCAAGGCCTAGCGGGGGGGCGCAACACCGGGGAGCTGTTTTTT; size: -; J: TRBJ2-2; D: TRBD2; V: TRBV4-2
CDR3: CAIRGRGSYNEQFF; DNA: TGTGCCATCAGGGGCCGGGGCTCCTACAATGAGCAGTTCTTC; size: few; J: TRBJ2-1; D: -; V: TRBV10-3
CDR3: CATSREGREKETQYF; DNA: TGTGCCACCAGCAGAGAGGGCAGGGAGAAAGAGACCCAGTACTTC; size: -; J: TRBJ2-5; D: -; V: TRBV15
CDR3: CAISPGQVSFQYF; DNA: TGTGCCATCAGTCCGGGACAGGTGAGTTTTCAGTACTTC; size: -; J: TRBJ2-4; D: TRBD1; V: TRBV10-3
CDR3: CASSPGAGSNQPQHF; DNA: TGTGCCAGCAGCCCGGGGGCGGGGAGCAATCAGCCCCAGCATTTT; size: -; J: TRBJ1-5; D: -; V: TRBV7-9
CDR3: CASSGLAAGPDTQYF; DNA: TGTGCCAGCAGCGGTCTAGCTGCGGGCCCAGATACGCAGTATTTT; size: few; J: TRBJ2-3; D: -; V: TRBV7-2
CDR3: CASSQSSSAQGANYGYTF; DNA: TGCGCCAGCAGCCAATCATCCTCTGCGCAGGGAGCTAACTATGGCTACACCTTC; size: many; J: TRBJ1-2; D: -; V: TRBV4-1
CDR3: CASLSGGETQYF; DNA: TGTGCCAGCTTATCAGGGGGGGAGACCCAGTACTTC; size: few; J: TRBJ2-5; D: -; V: TRBV7-9
CDR3: CSVVRGDEQYF; DNA: TGCAGCGTGGTTCGAGGAGACGAGCAGTACTTC; size: few; J: TRBJ2-7; D: -; V: TRBV29-1
CDR3: CASSPPFRYGFF; DNA: TGTGCCAGCAGCCCCCCATTCCGCTACGGGTTCTTC; size: -; J: TRBJ2-1; D: -; V: TRBV7-2
CDR3: CAISELEQGGGNEQFF; DNA: TGTGCCATCAGTGAATTGGAACAGGGGGGTGGCAATGAGCAGTTCTTC; size: -; J: TRBJ2-1; D: TRBD1; V: TRBV10-3
CDR3: CSVRSGANVLTF; DNA: TGCAGCGTCCGCTCTGGGGCCAACGTCCTGACTTTC; size: -; J: TRBJ2-6; D: -; V: TRBV29-1
CDR3: CASSYRGGIYGYTF; DNA: TGTGCCAGCAGTTACCGGGGGGGGATCTATGGCTACACCTTC; size: -; J: TRBJ1-2; D: -; V: TRBV12-3/TRBV12-4
CDR3: CASSVGPGTDYEQYF; DNA: TGTGCCAGCAGCGTAGGACCCGGGACGGACTACGAGCAGTACTTC; size: -; J: TRBJ2-7; D: -; V: TRBV9
CDR3: CASSLVGPQETQYF; DNA: TGCGCCAGCAGCTTGGTGGGTCCCCAAGAGACCCAGTACTTC; size: few; J: TRBJ2-5; D: -; V: TRBV5-1
CDR3: CAISESSGEGDTQYF; DNA: TGTGCCATCAGTGAGTCTAGCGGGGAGGGAGATACGCAGTATTTT; size: few; J: TRBJ2-3; D: TRBD2; V: TRBV10-3
CDR3: CASSQQDTYNEQFF; DNA: TGTGCCAGCAGTCAACAAGACACCTACAATGAGCAGTTCTTC; size: -; J: TRBJ2-1; D: -; V: TRBV6-5
CDR3: CASSYTLQGYEQYF; DNA: TGTGCCAGCAGCTACACCTTACAGGGCTACGAGCAGTACTTC; size: -; J: TRBJ2-7; D: -; V: TRBV5-6
CDR3: CSVAAVQETQYF; DNA: TGCAGCGTTGCAGCGGTCCAAGAGACCCAGTACTTC; size: -; J: TRBJ2-5; D: -; V: TRBV29-1
CDR3: CSANPQGSTEAFF; DNA: TGCAGTGCGAATCCACAGGGAAGTACTGAAGCTTTCTTT; size: few; J: TRBJ1-1; D: -; V: TRBV20-1
CDR3: CASSEPNGAEAFF; DNA: TGTGCCAGCAGTGAGCCCAACGGGGCTGAAGCTTTCTTT; size: few; J: TRBJ1-1; D: -; V: TRBV12-3/TRBV12-4
CDR3: CASSQERGVTDTQYF; DNA: TGCGCCAGCAGCCAAGAACGGGGGGTGACAGATACGCAGTATTTT; size: few; J: TRBJ2-3; D: TRBD2; V: TRBV4-1
CDR3: CSAPGLAGDPNEQFF; DNA: TGCAGCGCCCCGGGGCTAGCGGGGGATCCCAATGAGCAGTTCTTC; size: -; J: TRBJ2-1; D: TRBD2; V: TRBV29-1
CDR3: CASSHLGRGGNGQFF; DNA: TGTGCCAGCAGTCACCTAGGGAGGGGGGGGAATGGGCAGTTCTTC; size: -; J: TRBJ2-1; D: -; V: TRBV6-6
CDR3: CASTTGVEGRIKNIQYF; DNA: TGTGCCAGCACCACTGGCGTGGAGGGCCGGATAAAAAACATTCAGTACTTC; size: -; J: TRBJ2-4; D: -; V: TRBV7-9
CDR3: CASSSPDGDSGNSPLHF; DNA: TGTGCCAGCAGCTCCCCGGACGGGGACAGCGGCAATTCACCCCTCCACTTT; size: few; J: TRBJ1-6; D: TRBD1; V: TRBV11-2
CDR3: CASSERGRGQGPPLNTEAFF; DNA: TGTGCCAGCAGTGAACGAGGAAGAGGGCAGGGGCCTCCTTTGAACACTGAAGCTTTCTTT; size: many; J: TRBJ1-1; D: -; V: TRBV6-1
CDR3: CATSDSTIGYTF; DNA: TGTGCCACCAGTGATTCGACAATCGGCTACACCTTC; size: -; J: TRBJ1-2; D: -; V: TRBV24-1
CDR3: CAISPDRGFYGYTF; DNA: TGTGCCATCAGTCCGGACAGGGGGTTCTATGGCTACACCTTC; size: -; J: TRBJ1-2; D: TRBD1; V: TRBV10-3
CDR3: CATSDPGTTNTDTQYF; DNA: TGTGCCACCAGTGACCCCGGGACTACAAACACAGATACGCAGTATTTT; size: -; J: TRBJ2-3; D: TRBD2; V: TRBV24-1
CDR3: CATHRGGEQYF; DNA: TGTGCCACCCACAGAGGGGGCGAGCAGTACTTC; size: many; J: TRBJ2-7; D: -; V: TRBV6-5
CDR3: CASSFLGQVSSGANVLTF; DNA: TGTGCCAGCAGCTTTCTCGGACAGGTCAGCTCTGGGGCCAACGTCCTGACTTTC; size: -; J: TRBJ2-6; D: TRBD1; V: TRBV6-5
CDR3: CASSLAPGDGYTF; DNA: TGTGCCAGCAGTTTAGCCCCGGGGGATGGCTACACCTTC; size: -; J: TRBJ1-2; D: -; V: TRBV12-3/TRBV12-4
CDR3: CSARESSYGGRAFF; DNA: TGCAGTGCCAGAGAATCCTCTTACGGTGGCCGAGCTTTCTTT; size: -; J: TRBJ1-1; D: -; V: TRBV20-1
CDR3: CASSQGQGVTYEQYF; DNA: TGCGCCAGCAGCCAAGGACAGGGGGTTACCTACGAGCAGTACTTC; size: many; J: TRBJ2-7; D: TRBD1; V: TRBV4-1
CDR3: CSAPVGGGGSYNEQFF; DNA: TGCAGCGCCCCGGTGGGGGGGGGCGGGTCCTACAATGAGCAGTTCTTC; size: -; J: TRBJ2-1; D: -; V: TRBV29-1
CDR3: CASSSTGTTRETQYF; DNA: TGTGCCAGCAGCTCGACCGGGACTACAAGAGAGACCCAGTACTTC; size: few; J: TRBJ2-5; D: TRBD2; V: TRBV7-3
CDR3: CASSLGRGNTGAFF; DNA: TGTGCCAGCAGCTTAGGTAGGGGCAACACTGGAGCTTTCTTT; size: -; J: TRBJ1-1; D: -; V: TRBV7-2
CDR3: CASSQAPTGEGENYGYTF; DNA: TGCGCCAGCAGCCAAGCCCCCACAGGAGAAGGAGAAAACTATGGCTACACCTTC; size: once; J: TRBJ1-2; D: -; V: TRBV4-1
CDR3: CATSDEGNEQFF; DNA: TGTGCCACCAGTGATGAGGGCAATGAGCAGTTCTTC; size: few; J: TRBJ2-1; D: -; V: TRBV24-1
CDR3: CASSFVTGANYGYTF; DNA: TGCGCCAGCAGCTTTGTGACAGGGGCTAACTATGGCTACACCTTC; size: few; J: TRBJ1-2; D: TRBD1; V: TRBV5-1
CDR3: CASSLIGYEQYF; DNA: TGCGCCAGCAGCTTGATAGGCTACGAGCAGTACTTC; size: -; J: TRBJ2-7; D: -; V: TRBV5-1
CDR3: CASSQATGENYGYTF; DNA: TGTGCCAGCAGCCAAGCGACAGGGGAAAACTATGGCTACACCTTC; size: -; J: TRBJ1-2; D: TRBD1; V: TRBV3-1
CDR3: CATSRGQQKETQYF; DNA: TGTGCCACCAGCAGAGGACAGCAAAAAGAGACCCAGTACTTC; size: -; J: TRBJ2-5; D: -; V: TRBV15
CDR3: CSVDSSGGAEETQYF; DNA: TGCAGCGTTGATTCTAGCGGGGGGGCCGAAGAGACCCAGTACTTC; size: few; J: TRBJ2-5; D: TRBD2; V: TRBV29-1
CDR3: CSARRTSTETQYF; DNA: TGCAGTGCTAGACGTACTAGCACAGAGACCCAGTACTTC; size: -; J: TRBJ2-5; D: -; V: TRBV20-1
CDR3: CASSSPGQKNYGYTF; DNA: TGCGCCAGCAGCTCCCCGGGACAGAAAAACTATGGCTACACCTTC; size: -; J: TRBJ1-2; D: TRBD1; V: TRBV5-1